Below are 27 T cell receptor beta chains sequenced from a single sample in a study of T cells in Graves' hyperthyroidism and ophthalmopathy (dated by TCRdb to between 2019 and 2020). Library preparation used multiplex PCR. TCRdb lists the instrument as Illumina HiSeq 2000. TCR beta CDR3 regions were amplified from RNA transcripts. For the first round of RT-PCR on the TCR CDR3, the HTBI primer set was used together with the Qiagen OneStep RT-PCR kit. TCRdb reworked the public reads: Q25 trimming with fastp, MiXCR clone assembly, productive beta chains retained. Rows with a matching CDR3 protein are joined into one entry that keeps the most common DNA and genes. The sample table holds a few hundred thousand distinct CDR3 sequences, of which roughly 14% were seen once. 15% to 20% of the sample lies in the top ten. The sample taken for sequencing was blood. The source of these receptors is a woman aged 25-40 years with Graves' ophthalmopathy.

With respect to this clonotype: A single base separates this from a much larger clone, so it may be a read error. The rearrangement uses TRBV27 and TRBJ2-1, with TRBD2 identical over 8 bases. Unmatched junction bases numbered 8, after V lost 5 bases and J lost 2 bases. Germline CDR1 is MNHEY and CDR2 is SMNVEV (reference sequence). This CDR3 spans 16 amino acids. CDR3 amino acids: CASSRTSREPYNEQFF. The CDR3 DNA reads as TGTGCCAGCAGTCGGACTAGCCGGGAACCCTACAATGAGCAGTTCTTC.

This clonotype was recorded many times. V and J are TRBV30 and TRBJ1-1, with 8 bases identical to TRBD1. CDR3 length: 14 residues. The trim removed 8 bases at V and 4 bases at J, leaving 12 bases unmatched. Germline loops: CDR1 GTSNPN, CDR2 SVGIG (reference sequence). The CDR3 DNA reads TGTGCCGCCGGACGACAGGGGATACTCACTGAAGCTTTCTTT. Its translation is CAAGRQGILTEAFF.

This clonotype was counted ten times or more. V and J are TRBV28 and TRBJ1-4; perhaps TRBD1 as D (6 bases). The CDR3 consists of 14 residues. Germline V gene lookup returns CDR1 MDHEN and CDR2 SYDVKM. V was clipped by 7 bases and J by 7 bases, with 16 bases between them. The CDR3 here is CASNSGTWGEKLFF. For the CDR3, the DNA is TGTGCCAGCAATTCCGGGACATGGGGTGAAAAACTGTTTTTT.

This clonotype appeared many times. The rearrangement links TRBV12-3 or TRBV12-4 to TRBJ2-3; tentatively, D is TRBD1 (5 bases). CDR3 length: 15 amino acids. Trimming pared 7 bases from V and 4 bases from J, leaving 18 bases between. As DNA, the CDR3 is TGTGCCAGCACCCAGAGGAACAGGCCCCCAGATACGCAGTATTTT. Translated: CASTQRNRPPDTQYF.

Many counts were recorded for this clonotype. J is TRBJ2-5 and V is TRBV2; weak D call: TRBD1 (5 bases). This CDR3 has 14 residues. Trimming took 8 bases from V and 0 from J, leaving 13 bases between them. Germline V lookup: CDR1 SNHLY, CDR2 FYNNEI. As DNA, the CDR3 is TGTGCCAGCCCCGGGCCGACAGACCAAGAGACCCAGTACTTC. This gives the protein CASPGPTDQETQYF.

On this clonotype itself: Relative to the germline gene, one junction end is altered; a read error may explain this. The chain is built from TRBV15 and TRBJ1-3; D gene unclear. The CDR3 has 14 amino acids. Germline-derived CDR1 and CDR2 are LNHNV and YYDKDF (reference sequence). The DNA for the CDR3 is TGTGCCACCAGTCTGGGTGGGTCCGGAAATACCATATATTTT. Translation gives CATSLGGSGNTIYF.

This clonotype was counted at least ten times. As DNA, the CDR3 is TGTGCCAGCAGTTACTCGCCGGGACAGGGAAAGAACACTGAAGCTTTCTTT. It yields the protein CASSYSPGQGKNTEAFF. The V call is TRBV6-6, the J call TRBJ1-1; 9 bases map to TRBD1. The CDR3 contains 17 residues. V trimming: 0 bases; J trimming: 1 base; junction bases outside the gene matches: 6. Germline V gene data show CDR1 as MNHNY and CDR2 as SVGAGI (reference sequence).

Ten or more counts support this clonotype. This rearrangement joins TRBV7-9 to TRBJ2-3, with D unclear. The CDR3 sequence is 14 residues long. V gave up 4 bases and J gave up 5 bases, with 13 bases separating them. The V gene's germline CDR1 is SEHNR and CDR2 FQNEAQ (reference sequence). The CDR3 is CASSSARLLDTQYF. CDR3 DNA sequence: TGTGCCAGCAGCTCTGCACGGCTCCTAGATACGCAGTATTTT.

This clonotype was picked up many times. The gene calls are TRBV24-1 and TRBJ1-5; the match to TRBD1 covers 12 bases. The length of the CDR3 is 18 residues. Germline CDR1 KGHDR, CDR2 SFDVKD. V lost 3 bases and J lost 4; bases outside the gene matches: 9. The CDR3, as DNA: TGTGCCACCAGTGATCATCCGGGACAGGGGGCGGGAAATCAGCCCCAGCATTTT. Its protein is CATSDHPGQGAGNQPQHF.

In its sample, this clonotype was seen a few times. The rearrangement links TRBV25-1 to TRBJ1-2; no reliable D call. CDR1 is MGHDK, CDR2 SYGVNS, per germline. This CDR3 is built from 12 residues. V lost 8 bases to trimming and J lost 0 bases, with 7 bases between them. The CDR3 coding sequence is TGTGCCAGCGGCACAGCTAACTATGGCTACACCTTC. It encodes CASGTANYGYTF.

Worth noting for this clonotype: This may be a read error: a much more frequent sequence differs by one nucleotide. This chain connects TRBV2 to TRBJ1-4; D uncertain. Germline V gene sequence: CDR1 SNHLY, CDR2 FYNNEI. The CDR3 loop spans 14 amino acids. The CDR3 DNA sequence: TGTGCCACCACCCCTCGGAGTAAGGGTGAAAAACCGTTTTTT. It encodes CATTPRSKGEKPFF.

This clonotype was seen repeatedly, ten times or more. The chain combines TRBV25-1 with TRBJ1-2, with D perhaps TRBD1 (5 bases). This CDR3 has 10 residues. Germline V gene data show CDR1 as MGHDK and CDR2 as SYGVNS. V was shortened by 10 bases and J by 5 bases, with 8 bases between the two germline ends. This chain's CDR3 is CANTGYGYTF. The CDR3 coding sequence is TGTGCCAACACAGGTTATGGCTACACCTTC.

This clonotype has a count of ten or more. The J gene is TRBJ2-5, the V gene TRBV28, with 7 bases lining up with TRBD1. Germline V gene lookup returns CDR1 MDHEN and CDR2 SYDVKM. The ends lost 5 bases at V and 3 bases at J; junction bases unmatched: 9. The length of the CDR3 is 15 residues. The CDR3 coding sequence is TGTGCCAGCAGTCCGCTCGGGACAGATAAAGAGACCCAGTACTTC. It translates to CASSPLGTDKETQYF.

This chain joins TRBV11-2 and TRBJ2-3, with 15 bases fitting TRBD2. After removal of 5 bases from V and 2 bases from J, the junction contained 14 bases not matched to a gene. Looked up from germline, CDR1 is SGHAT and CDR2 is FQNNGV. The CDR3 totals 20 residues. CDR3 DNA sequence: TGTGCCAGCAGCCCAACCGGACTAGCGGGGGGGCCGGGGTCCACAGATACGCAGTATTTT. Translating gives CASSPTGLAGGPGSTDTQYF.

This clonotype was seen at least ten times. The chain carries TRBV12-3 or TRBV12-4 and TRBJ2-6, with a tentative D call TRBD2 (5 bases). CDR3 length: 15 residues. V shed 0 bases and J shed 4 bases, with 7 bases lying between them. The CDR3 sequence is CASSLAPGGANVLTF. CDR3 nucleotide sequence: TGTGCCAGCAGTTTAGCCCCGGGAGGGGCCAACGTCCTGACTTTC.

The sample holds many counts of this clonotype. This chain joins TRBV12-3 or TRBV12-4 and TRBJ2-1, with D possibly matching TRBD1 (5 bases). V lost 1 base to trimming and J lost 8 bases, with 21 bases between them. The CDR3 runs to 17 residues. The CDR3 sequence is CASSLEVRDLSEDEQFF. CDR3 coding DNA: TGTGCCAGCAGTTTAGAGGTCAGGGATTTGTCTGAGGATGAGCAGTTCTTC.

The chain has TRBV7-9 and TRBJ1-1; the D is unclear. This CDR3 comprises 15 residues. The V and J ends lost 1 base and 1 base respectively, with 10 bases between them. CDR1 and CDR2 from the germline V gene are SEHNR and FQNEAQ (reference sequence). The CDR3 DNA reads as TGTGCCAGCAGCTTAGTCCTGCCCTCGAACACTGAAGCTTTCTTT. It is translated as CASSLVLPSNTEAFF.

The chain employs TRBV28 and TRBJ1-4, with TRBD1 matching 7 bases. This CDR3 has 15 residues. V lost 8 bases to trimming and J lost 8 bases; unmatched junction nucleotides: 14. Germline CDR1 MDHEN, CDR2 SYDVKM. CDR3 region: CASLRGPYPDEKLFF. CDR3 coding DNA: TGTGCCAGCTTGAGGGGGCCCTATCCCGACGAAAAACTGTTTTTT.

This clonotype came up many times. CDR3 sequence (DNA): TGTGCCAGCAGCTTAGCGCTAACGGCGGGGGGGCTGATTGAGCAGTACTTC. Its protein product is CASSLALTAGGLIEQYF. The chain links TRBV7-2 to TRBJ2-7, with 9 nucleotides matching TRBD2. Losses at the gene ends were 0 bases for V and 7 bases for J; bases not matched to a gene: 13. The CDR3 runs 17 residues. Looked up from germline, CDR1 is SGHTA and CDR2 is FQGNSA.

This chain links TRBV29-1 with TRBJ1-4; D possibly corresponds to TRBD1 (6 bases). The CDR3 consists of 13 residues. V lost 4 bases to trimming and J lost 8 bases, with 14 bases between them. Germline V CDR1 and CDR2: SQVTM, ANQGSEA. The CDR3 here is CSVAGGAREKLFF. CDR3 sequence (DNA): TGCAGCGTTGCCGGGGGGGCACGGGAAAAACTGTTTTTT.

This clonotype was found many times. The CDR3 bases are TGTGCCAGCAGCCAAGGAGGGAGCGATACCTACGAGCAGTACTTC. It is translated as CASSQGGSDTYEQYF. The V call is TRBV3-1, the J call TRBJ2-7; tentative D call: TRBD2 (5 bases). V was trimmed by 1 base and J by 2 bases, leaving 12 bases between them. The germline V gene has CDR1 LGHDT and CDR2 YNNKEL (reference sequence). This CDR3 has 15 amino acids.

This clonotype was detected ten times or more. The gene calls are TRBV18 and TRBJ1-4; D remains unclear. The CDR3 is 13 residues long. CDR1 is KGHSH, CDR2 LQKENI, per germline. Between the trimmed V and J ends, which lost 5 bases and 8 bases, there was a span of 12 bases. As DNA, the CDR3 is TGTGCCAGCTCAAGGGCTCTCACAGAAAAACTGTTTTTT. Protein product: CASSRALTEKLFF.

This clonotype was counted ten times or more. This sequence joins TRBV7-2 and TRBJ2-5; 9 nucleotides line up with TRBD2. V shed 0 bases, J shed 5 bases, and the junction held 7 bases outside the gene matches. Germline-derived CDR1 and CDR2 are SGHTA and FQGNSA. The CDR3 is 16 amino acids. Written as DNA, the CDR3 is TGTGCCAGCAGCTTAGCAAGCGGGGGGTGGGGGGAGACCCAGTACTTC. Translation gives CASSLASGGWGETQYF.

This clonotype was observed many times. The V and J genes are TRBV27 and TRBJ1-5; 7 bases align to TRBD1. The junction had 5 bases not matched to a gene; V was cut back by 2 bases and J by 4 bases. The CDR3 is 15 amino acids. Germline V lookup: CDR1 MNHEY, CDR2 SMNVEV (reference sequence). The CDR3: CASSLLGQSNQPQHF. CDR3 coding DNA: TGTGCCAGCAGTTTACTGGGACAGAGTAATCAGCCCCAGCATTTT.

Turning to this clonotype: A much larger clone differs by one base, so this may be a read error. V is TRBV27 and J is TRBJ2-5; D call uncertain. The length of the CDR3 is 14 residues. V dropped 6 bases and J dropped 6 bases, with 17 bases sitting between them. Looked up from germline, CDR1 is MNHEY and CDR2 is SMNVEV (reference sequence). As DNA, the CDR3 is TGTGCCAGCAGCATAGATGAGAGTCGAAAGACCCAGTACTTC. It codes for CASSIDESRKTQYF.

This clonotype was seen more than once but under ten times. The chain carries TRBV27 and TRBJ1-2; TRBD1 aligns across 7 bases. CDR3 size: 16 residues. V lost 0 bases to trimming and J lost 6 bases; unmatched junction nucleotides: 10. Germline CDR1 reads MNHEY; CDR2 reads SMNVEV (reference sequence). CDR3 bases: TGTGCCAGCAGTTTATCACTTTGGACAGGACGCGATGGCTACACCTTC. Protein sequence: CASSLSLWTGRDGYTF.

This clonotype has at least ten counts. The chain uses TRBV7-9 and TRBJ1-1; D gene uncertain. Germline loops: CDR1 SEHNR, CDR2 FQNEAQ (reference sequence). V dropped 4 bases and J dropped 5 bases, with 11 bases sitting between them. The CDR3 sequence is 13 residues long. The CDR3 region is CASSSQRGTEAFF. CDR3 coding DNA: TGTGCCAGCAGCTCCCAACGGGGTACTGAAGCTTTCTTT.